The TCR beta chain described here comes from a study of blood T cell repertoires in COVID-19. Data came from immunoSEQ multiplex PCR; TCRdb stores just in-frame clones and leaves some out. Of 21,000 or so clones listed, about four fifths were seen once; the top ten hold 6.5% to 8.5%. The table lists this clone with a count of one. This CDR3 spans 13 amino acids. From germline, CDR1 is MNHEY and CDR2 SVGAGI. The V end was cut by 8 bases, the J end by 7 bases, with 15 bases between. Sequenced: peripheral blood. The clonotype was recovered from a human donor in a cohort sampled during active COVID-19. The V call is TRBV6-5, the J call TRBJ1-5; TRBD1 might be the D (5 bases). CDR3 loop: CASSADPGQPQHF. CDR3 nucleotides: TGTGCCAGCTCGGCCGATCCAGGGCAGCCCCAGCATTTT.